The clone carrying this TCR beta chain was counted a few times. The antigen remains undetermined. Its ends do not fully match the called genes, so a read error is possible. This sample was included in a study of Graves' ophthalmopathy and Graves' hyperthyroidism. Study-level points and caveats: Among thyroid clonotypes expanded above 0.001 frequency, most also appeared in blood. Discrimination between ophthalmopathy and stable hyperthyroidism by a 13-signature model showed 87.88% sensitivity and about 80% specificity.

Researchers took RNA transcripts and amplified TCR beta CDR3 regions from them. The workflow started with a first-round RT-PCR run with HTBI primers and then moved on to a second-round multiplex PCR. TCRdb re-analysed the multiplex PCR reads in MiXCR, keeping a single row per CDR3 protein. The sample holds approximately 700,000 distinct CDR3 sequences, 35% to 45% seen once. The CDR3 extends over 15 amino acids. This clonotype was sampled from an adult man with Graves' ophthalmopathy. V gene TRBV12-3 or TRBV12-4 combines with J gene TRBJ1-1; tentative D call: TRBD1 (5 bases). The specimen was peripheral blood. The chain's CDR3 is CASSLDFAGFFEPFF. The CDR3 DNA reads TGTGCCAGCAGTTTAGATTTTGCAGGGTTCTTTGAACCTTTCTTT.